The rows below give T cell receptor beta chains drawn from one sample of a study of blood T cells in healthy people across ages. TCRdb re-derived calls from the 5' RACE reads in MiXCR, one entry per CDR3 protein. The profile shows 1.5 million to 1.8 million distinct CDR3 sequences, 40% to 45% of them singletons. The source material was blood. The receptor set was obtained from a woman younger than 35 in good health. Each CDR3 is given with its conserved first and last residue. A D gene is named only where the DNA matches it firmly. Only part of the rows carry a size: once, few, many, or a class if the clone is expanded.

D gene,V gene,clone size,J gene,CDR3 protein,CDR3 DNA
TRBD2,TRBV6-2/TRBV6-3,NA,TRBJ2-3,CASSYPLAGHTDTQYF,TGTGCCAGCAGTTACCCGCTAGCGGGACACACAGATACGCAGTATTTT
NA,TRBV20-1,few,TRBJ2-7,CSAAGRTYEQYF,TGCAGTGCTGCAGGGCGAACCTACGAGCAGTACTTC
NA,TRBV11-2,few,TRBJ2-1,CASSLEDPSYNEQFF,TGTGCCAGCAGCTTAGAGGACCCCTCCTACAATGAGCAGTTCTTC
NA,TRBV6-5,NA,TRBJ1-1,CASNLRTNTEAFF,TGTGCCAGCAACCTACGGACCAACACTGAAGCTTTCTTT
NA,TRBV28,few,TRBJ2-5,CASSPPSPGEKETQYF,TGTGCCAGCAGTCCGCCCTCGCCGGGAGAGAAAGAGACCCAGTACTTC
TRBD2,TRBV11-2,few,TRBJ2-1,CASSHGLAGVNEQFF,TGTGCCAGCAGCCATGGACTAGCGGGAGTTAATGAGCAGTTCTTC
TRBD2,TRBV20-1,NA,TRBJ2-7,CSARDREGREQYF,TGCAGTGCTAGAGACCGGGAGGGTAGGGAGCAGTACTTC
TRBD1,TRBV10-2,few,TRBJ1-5,CASKTGSLVGLNQPQHF,TGCGCCAGCAAGACAGGGAGCTTAGTGGGGCTAAATCAGCCCCAGCATTTT
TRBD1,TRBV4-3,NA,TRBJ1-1,CASSHASSDRDFEAFF,TGCGCCAGCAGCCACGCCTCGTCGGACAGGGACTTTGAAGCTTTCTTT
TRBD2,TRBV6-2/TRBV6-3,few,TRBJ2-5,CASLPLAGYVETQYF,TGTGCCAGCCTACCTCTAGCGGGTTACGTAGAGACCCAGTACTTC
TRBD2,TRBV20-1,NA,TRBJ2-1,CSARDLRLAGVPHLYNEQFF,TGCAGTGCTAGAGATCTTCGACTAGCGGGAGTCCCTCACCTATACAATGAGCAGTTCTTC
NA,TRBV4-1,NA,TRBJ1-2,CASSQTTDELNYGYTF,TGCGCCAGCAGCCAGACAACAGACGAACTAAACTATGGCTACACCTTC
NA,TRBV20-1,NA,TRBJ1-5,CSAGDPYSNQPQHF,TGCAGTGCCGGGGACCCTTATAGCAATCAGCCCCAGCATTTT
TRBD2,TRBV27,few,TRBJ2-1,CASSLRDYSYNEQFF,TGTGCCAGCAGTTTAAGGGACTACTCCTACAATGAGCAGTTCTTC
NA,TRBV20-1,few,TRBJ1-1,CSAPTQTNEAFF,TGCAGTGCCCCGACCCAGACTAACGAAGCTTTCTTT
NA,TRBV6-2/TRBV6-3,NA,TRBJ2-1,CASSYDTSFDNEQFF,TGTGCCAGCAGTTACGACACATCCTTCGACAATGAGCAGTTCTTC
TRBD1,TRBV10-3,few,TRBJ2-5,CAISESDREETQYF,TGTGCCATCAGTGAGTCAGACAGGGAGGAGACCCAGTACTTC
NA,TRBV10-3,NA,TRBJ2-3,CAISLRGDVRGTDTQYF,TGTGCCATCAGCCTAAGGGGGGACGTTCGGGGCACAGATACGCAGTATTTT
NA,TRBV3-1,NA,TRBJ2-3,CASSQESLTMQYF,TGTGCCAGCAGCCAAGAATCCCTAACAATGCAGTATTTT
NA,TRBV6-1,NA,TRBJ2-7,CASRTYFSYEQYF,TGTGCCAGCAGGACATATTTCTCCTACGAGCAGTACTTC
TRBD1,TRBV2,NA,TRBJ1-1,CATSVGQASTEAFF,TGTGCCACCTCCGTGGGACAGGCTAGCACTGAAGCTTTCTTT
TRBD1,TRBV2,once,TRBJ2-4,CASRRDRGFLQSYGQYF,TGTGCCAGCAGACGGGACAGGGGCTTCCTACAATCCTACGGGCAGTACTTC
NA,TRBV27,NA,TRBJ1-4,CASSSVTFNEKLFF,TGTGCCAGCAGTTCTGTGACCTTTAATGAAAAACTGTTTTTT
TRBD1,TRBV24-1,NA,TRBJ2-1,CATRGGREGNEQFF,TGTGCCACTAGAGGGGGCCGGGAAGGCAATGAGCAGTTCTTC
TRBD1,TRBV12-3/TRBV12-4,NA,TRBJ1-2,CASSWAGQGNYGYTF,TGTGCCAGCAGTTGGGCGGGACAGGGAAACTATGGCTACACCTTC
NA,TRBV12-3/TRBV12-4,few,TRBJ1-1,CASSPGDTEAFF,TGTGCCAGCAGTCCAGGGGACACTGAAGCTTTCTTT
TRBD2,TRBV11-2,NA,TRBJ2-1,CASSSRRGVLEETQFF,TGTGCCAGCAGCTCTAGACGGGGGGTTTTAGAGGAGACCCAGTTCTTC
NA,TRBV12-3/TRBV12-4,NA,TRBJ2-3,CASSLQVAQYF,TGTGCCAGCAGTTTACAGGTTGCGCAGTATTTT
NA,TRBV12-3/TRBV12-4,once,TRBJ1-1,CASSSGDPRTFF,TGTGCCAGCAGTTCGGGGGACCCCAGGACTTTCTTT
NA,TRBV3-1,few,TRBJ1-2,CASSHGTGGYGYTF,TGTGCCAGCAGCCACGGAACGGGAGGCTATGGCTACACCTTC
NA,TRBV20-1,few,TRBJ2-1,CSASRPNEQFF,TGCAGTGCCAGCAGACCGAATGAGCAGTTCTTC
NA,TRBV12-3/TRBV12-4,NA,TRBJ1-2,CASSFPGRGYTF,TGTGCCAGCAGCTTCCCGGGGAGGGGCTACACCTTC
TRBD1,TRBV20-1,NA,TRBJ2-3,CSAGGQGATDTQYF,TGCAGTGCTGGGGGACAGGGTGCCACAGATACGCAGTATTTT
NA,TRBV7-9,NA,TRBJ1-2,CASSLAGTEGGYTF,TGTGCCAGCAGCTTAGCGGGGACCGAGGGAGGCTACACCTTC
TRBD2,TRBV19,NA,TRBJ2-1,CATKSLAGDNEQFF,TGTGCCACAAAGAGTCTAGCGGGAGACAATGAGCAGTTCTTC
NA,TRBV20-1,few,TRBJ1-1,CSARVGGWNTEAFF,TGCAGTGCTAGAGTAGGGGGTTGGAACACTGAAGCTTTCTTT
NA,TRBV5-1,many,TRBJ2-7,CASSLMNEQYF,TGTGCCAGCAGCTTAATGAACGAGCAGTACTTC
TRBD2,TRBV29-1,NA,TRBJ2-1,CSVVGTSGRGARQFF,TGCAGCGTTGTGGGGACTAGCGGGAGGGGGGCGCGGCAGTTCTTC
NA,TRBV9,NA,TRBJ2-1,CASSVSPGQLDGQFF,TGTGCCAGCAGCGTAAGCCCGGGCCAGCTAGATGGGCAGTTCTTC
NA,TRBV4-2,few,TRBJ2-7,CASSRSAASSTYEQYF,TGTGCCAGCAGCCGCTCCGCCGCTAGCAGCACCTACGAGCAGTACTTC
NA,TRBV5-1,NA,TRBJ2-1,CASSPGGAVGVSSYNEQFF,TGCGCCAGCAGCCCCGGTGGGGCAGTAGGGGTTAGCTCCTACAATGAGCAGTTCTTC
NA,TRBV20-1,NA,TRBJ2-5,CSASQAGKGNEQYF,TGCAGTGCTAGTCAAGCGGGTAAGGGGAATGAGCAGTACTTC
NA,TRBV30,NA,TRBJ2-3,CAWSHERAQYF,TGTGCCTGGAGTCACGAACGGGCGCAGTATTTT
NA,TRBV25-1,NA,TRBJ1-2,CASSGQAEGYGYTF,TGTGCCAGCAGTGGACAGGCCGAGGGCTATGGCTACACCTTC
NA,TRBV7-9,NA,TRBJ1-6,CASSLPLFGSPLHF,TGTGCCAGCAGTCTTCCGTTATTTGGTTCACCCCTCCACTTT
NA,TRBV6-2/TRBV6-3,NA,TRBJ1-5,CASRVPHGPQHF,TGTGCCAGCAGGGTCCCCCATGGGCCCCAGCATTTT
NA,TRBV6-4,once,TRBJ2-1,CASSDSSGAGASEQFF,TGTGCCAGCAGTGACTCGAGTGGCGCAGGGGCAAGTGAGCAGTTCTTC
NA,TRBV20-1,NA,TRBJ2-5,CSATGIRYNEQYF,TGCAGTGCTACCGGGATTCGATACAATGAGCAGTACTTC
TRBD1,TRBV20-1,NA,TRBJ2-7,CSAGQGQYEQYF,TGCAGTGCAGGACAGGGTCAATACGAGCAGTACTTC
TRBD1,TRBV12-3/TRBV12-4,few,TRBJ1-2,CASRSGQGGYGYTF,TGTGCCAGCAGGAGCGGACAGGGTGGCTATGGCTACACCTTC
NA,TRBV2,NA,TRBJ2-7,CASSGTQWEQYF,TGTGCCAGCAGTGGGACCCAGTGGGAGCAGTACTTC
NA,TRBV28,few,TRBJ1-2,CASSLDGKGTYGYTF,TGTGCCAGCAGTTTGGATGGTAAAGGTACCTATGGCTACACCTTC
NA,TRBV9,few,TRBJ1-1,CASSVGSEAFF,TGTGCCAGCAGCGTAGGGTCTGAAGCTTTCTTT
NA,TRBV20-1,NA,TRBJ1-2,CSARDPLAWSGPGYTF,TGCAGTGCTAGAGACCCCCTGGCTTGGAGCGGACCTGGCTACACCTTC
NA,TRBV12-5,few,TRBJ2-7,CASGLGTGGLEQYF,TGTGCTAGTGGTTTGGGGACCGGGGGTCTCGAGCAGTACTTC